This T cell receptor beta chain was documented in a study of T cell responses to AZD1222 COVID-19 vaccine. This CDR3 contains 13 residues. Deletions cut 5 bases from V and 5 bases from J, with 9 bases between. Sequenced by immunoSEQ multiplex PCR; TCRdb stores in-frame clones only, minus some. The sample lists some 140,000 clones; around 92% were seen once. This clone has only one observation. Antigen unknown. Second doses at about 4 or about 12 weeks were pooled. Whole-study results and caveats: Clonal diversity was possibly underestimated, and white British individuals and females predominated among donors. Rises in breadth and depth of Spike-specific TCRs came after two AZD1222 doses. Sampling captured repertoires only after the peak T cell response.

This TCR was recovered from an adult who received the AZD1222 COVID-19 vaccine. The source was peripheral blood, collected 28 days after the second AZD1222 dose. The rearrangement uses TRBV12-3 or TRBV12-4 and TRBJ1-4; D uncertain. The CDR3 loop reads CASSVAENEKLFF. The CDR3 region has the DNA TGTGCCAGCAGTGTCGCAGAGAATGAAAAACTGTTTTTT.